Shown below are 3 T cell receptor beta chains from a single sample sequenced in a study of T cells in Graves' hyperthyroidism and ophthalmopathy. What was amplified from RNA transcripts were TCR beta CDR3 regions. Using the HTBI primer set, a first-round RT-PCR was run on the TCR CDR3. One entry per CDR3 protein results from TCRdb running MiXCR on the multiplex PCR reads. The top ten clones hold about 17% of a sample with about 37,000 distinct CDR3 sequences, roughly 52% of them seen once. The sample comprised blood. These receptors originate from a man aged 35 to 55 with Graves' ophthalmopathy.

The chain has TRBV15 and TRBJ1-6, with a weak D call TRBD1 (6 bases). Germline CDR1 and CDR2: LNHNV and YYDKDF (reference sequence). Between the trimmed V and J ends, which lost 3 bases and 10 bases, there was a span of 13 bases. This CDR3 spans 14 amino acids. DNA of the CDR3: TGTGCCACCAGCAGCGACCGAGGGGGATCACCCCTCCACTTT. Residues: CATSSDRGGSPLHF.

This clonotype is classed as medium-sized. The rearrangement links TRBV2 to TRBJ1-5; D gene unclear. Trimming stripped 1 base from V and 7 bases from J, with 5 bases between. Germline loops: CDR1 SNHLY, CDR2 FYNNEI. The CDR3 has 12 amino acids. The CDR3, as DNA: TGTGCCAGCAGTGAAGGGAGCCAGCCCCAGCATTTT. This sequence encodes CASSEGSQPQHF.

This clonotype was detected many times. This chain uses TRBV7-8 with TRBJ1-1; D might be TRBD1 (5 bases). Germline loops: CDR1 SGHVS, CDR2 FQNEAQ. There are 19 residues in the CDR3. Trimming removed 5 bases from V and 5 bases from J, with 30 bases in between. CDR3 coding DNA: TGTGCCAGCAGCACCCCGCCACCGCTCTACTACTTCAGGGTTACTGAAGCTTTCTTT. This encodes CASSTPPPLYYFRVTEAFF.